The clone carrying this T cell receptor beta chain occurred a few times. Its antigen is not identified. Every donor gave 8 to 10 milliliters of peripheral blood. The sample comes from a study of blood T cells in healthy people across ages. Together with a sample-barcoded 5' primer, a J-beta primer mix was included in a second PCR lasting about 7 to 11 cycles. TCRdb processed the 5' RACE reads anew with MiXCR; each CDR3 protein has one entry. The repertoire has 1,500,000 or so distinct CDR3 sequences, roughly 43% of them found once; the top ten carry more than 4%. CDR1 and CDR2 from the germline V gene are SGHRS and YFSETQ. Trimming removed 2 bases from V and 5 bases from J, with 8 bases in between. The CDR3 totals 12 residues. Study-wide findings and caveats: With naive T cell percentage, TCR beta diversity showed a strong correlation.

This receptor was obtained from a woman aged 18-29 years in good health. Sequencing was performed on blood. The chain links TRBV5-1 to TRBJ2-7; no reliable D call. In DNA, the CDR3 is TGCGCCAGCAGCTTCTACCGGGACGAGCAGTACTTC. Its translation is CASSFYRDEQYF.